A selection of T cell receptor beta chains follows, all from one sample in a study of beta chain features in type 1 diabetes. Only in-frame clones appear in the TCRdb table, and some are missing; sequencing was by immunoSEQ multiplex PCR. The table shows around 710,000 clones, with around 12% occurring only once. Sequencing was done on a sample of naive CD4+ T cells from blood. These receptors were obtained from a young man with type 1 diabetes. Each CDR3 is given with its conserved first and last residue. D genes are given only for firm matches. Only part of the rows carry a size: once, few, many, or a class if the clone is expanded.

TGCGCCAGCAGCCAAGGGGGAGGAGGTAACTATGGCTACACCTTC,CASSQGGGGNYGYTF,NA,TRBV4-3,NA,TRBJ1-2
TGTGCCAGCAGCTTAGTAGCGACTAGCGGGGCGGAGACCCAGTACTTC,CASSLVATSGAETQYF,TRBD2,TRBV11-2,NA,TRBJ2-5
TGTGCCAGCAGTGAACGGGCAGCCGCTAACTATGGCTACACCTTC,CASSERAAANYGYTF,NA,TRBV2,NA,TRBJ1-2
TGTGCCAGCAGTGTGGCAGGGGCCAACACTGAAGCTTTCTTT,CASSVAGANTEAFF,NA,TRBV25-1,few,TRBJ1-1
TGTGCCAGCAGTCCCTGGACAGGGGACAATGAGCAGTTCTTC,CASSPWTGDNEQFF,TRBD1,TRBV6-6,NA,TRBJ2-1
TGTGCCAGCAGCTTGGAATGGGACCAACAAGAGACCCAGTACTTC,CASSLEWDQQETQYF,NA,TRBV5-4,few,TRBJ2-5
TGTGCCAGCACCCTGGGACTTGGGGGCACCATATATTTT,CASTLGLGGTIYF,NA,TRBV9,NA,TRBJ1-3
TGCGCCAGCAGCCAAGCGCAGGGAATCTACGAGCAGTACTTC,CASSQAQGIYEQYF,NA,TRBV4-3,NA,TRBJ2-7
TGCGCCAGCAGCTTGGATGGTAGTCCGAGTGGGGCCAACGTCCTGACTTTC,CASSLDGSPSGANVLTF,NA,TRBV5-1,NA,TRBJ2-6
TGTGCCAGCAGCTTGGGACAGGGGGCCGGACAGCCCCAGCATTTT,CASSLGQGAGQPQHF,TRBD1,TRBV5-7,NA,TRBJ1-5
TGTGCCAGCAGCTTAGCTGTGACCGCTACCTACGAGCAGTACTTC,CASSLAVTATYEQYF,NA,TRBV7-8,few,TRBJ2-7
TGCGCCAGCAGCCCGTGGACAGGGGCTGAAAAACTGTTTTTT,CASSPWTGAEKLFF,TRBD1,TRBV5-1,NA,TRBJ1-4